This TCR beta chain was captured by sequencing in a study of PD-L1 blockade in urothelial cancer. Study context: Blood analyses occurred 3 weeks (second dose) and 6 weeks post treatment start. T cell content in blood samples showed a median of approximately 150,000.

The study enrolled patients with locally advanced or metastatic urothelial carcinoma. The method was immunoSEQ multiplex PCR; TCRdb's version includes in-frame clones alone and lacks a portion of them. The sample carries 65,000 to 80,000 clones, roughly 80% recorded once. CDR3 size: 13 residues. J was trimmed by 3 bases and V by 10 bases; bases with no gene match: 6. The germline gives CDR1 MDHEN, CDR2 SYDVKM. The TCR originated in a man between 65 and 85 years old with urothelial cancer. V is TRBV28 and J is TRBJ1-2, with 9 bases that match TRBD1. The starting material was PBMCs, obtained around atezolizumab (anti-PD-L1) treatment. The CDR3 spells CATETGGYYGYTF. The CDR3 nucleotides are TGTGCCACCGAGACAGGGGGGTACTATGGCTACACCTTC.